The 28 T cell receptor beta chains reported below all come from one sample, sequenced in a study of chemoradiotherapy in HPV16-positive cancers. Libraries were prepared by immunoSEQ multiplex PCR; TCRdb keeps only in-frame clonotypes and omits some of them. The repertoire includes roughly 8,400 clones, 70% of them detected once, and over 9% sits in the top ten. Sequenced material: tumor tissue, taken from a patient who underwent chemoradiotherapy. Receptors originate from a human donor with HPV-associated anogenital cancer.

This rearrangement joins TRBV21-1 to TRBJ2-7; no check of the table's D call, TRBD2, against the DNA was made. TRBV21-1 is noted as a pseudogene. The CDR3 runs 13 residues. CDR3 in DNA: TGTGCCAGCAGCAAAGGAGGGAAATACGAGCAGTACTTC. Amino acids: CASSKGGKYEQYF.

The chain joins TRBV6-5 to TRBJ2-7; 7 bases line up with TRBD1. From germline, CDR1 is MNHEY and CDR2 SVGAGI. J lost 4 bases, V lost 0 bases, and 6 bases had no gene match. The length of the CDR3 is 15 residues. The DNA of the CDR3 is TGTGCCAGCAGTTACTCTCCGGGGACAGATTACGAGCAGTACTTC. Encoded protein: CASSYSPGTDYEQYF.

This clone has a handful of counts. The V gene is TRBV9, the J gene TRBJ1-3, with D hard to call. The ends were cut back, 0 bases at V and 2 bases at J, with 12 bases in the middle. The V gene's germline CDR1 is SGDLS and CDR2 YYNGEE. The CDR3 has 16 residues. The CDR3 is CASSVVGGGPGNTIYF. The CDR3 nucleotides read TGTGCCAGCAGCGTAGTCGGAGGAGGTCCTGGAAACACCATATATTTT.

J is TRBJ2-7 and V is TRBV28; a possible D gene is TRBD1 (6 bases). Germline V gives CDR1 MDHEN, CDR2 SYDVKM. The CDR3 sequence is 14 residues long. Trimming pared 3 bases from V and 3 bases from J, leaving 12 bases between. CDR3 region: CASSFSGHSYEQYF. The CDR3 DNA follows: TGTGCCAGCAGTTTTTCGGGACACAGCTACGAGCAGTACTTC.

J is TRBJ2-3 and V is TRBV14; D remains unclear. Germline V lookup: CDR1 SGHDN, CDR2 FVKESK. The CDR3 is 12 residues long. Trimming stripped 6 bases from V and 3 bases from J, with 7 bases between. In DNA, the CDR3 is TGTGCCAGCAGGTCCCTAACAGATACGCAGTATTTT. It encodes CASRSLTDTQYF.

The gene calls are TRBV6-1 and TRBJ1-2; TRBD1 matches 7 bases. Germline assignment: CDR1 MNHNS and CDR2 SASEGT. Trimming took 4 bases from V and 7 from J; bases not matched to a gene: 9. The CDR3 covers 14 residues. CDR3 DNA sequence: TGTGCCAGCAGTGGACAGGGAGTTGATGGTGGCTACACCTTC. It translates to CASSGQGVDGGYTF.

The gene calls are TRBV5-1 and TRBJ1-1, with 8 bases lining up with TRBD1. The junction had 8 bases not matched to a gene; V was cut back by 1 base and J by 0 bases. The CDR3 sequence is 17 residues long. Germline V gene sequence: CDR1 SGHRS, CDR2 YFSETQ. As DNA, the CDR3 is TGCGCCAGCAGCTTGTTGCCAGGGGGCGTGATGAACACTGAAGCTTTCTTT. Its translation is CASSLLPGGVMNTEAFF. Based on the CDR3 plus reference TRBV5-1 and TRBJ1-1, the full variable domain is KAGVTQTPRYLIKTRGQQVTLSCSPISGHRSVSWYQQTPGQGLQFLFEYFSETQRNKGNFPGRFSGRQFSNSRSEMNVSTLELGDSALYLCASSLLPGGVMNTEAFFGQGTRLTVV.

This chain connects TRBV12-5 to TRBJ2-7; 9 bases are a match to TRBD1. The CDR3 consists of 15 residues. The V segment lost 7 bases and the J segment 2 bases; nucleotides outside the gene matches: 9. Germline V lookup: CDR1 LGHNT, CDR2 FRNRAP. DNA for the CDR3: TGTGCTAGTGTTTTCGGACAGGGGATAGCCTACGAGCAGTACTTC. The encoded protein is CASVFGQGIAYEQYF.

By its share, this clone is medium-sized. V is TRBV7-8 and J is TRBJ2-7, with D perhaps matching TRBD2 (6 bases). The CDR3 consists of 15 residues. Germline V gene sequence: CDR1 SGHVS, CDR2 FQNEAQ. Trimming shortened V by 1 base and J by 0 bases, and 10 bases separated the two germline ends. CDR3 residues: CASSLGSSASYEQYF. The CDR3 DNA reads TGTGCCAGCAGCTTAGGTTCTAGCGCCTCCTACGAGCAGTACTTC.

V usage is TRBV6-6 and J usage is TRBJ1-2; D not certain. The germline gives CDR1 MNHNY, CDR2 SVGAGI (reference sequence). The CDR3 loop spans 13 amino acids. Trimming took 2 bases from V and 4 from J, leaving 8 bases between them. CDR3 amino acids: CASSYREGYGYTF. CDR3 sequence (DNA): TGTGCCAGCAGTTACAGGGAAGGCTATGGCTACACCTTC.

V usage is TRBV11-3 and J usage is TRBJ2-7, with TRBD1 as a possible D gene (6 bases). This CDR3 has 14 amino acids. In germline, CDR1 is SGHNT, CDR2 YENEEA. V was clipped by 5 bases and J by 5 bases, with 16 bases between them. The chain's CDR3 is CASSTGGQWDEQYF. In DNA, the CDR3 is TGTGCCAGCAGCACAGGCGGACAGTGGGACGAGCAGTACTTC.

J is TRBJ2-5 and V is TRBV10-2; 12 nucleotides match TRBD2. The ends lost 5 bases at V and 4 bases at J; junction bases unmatched: 5. In germline, CDR1 is WSHSY, CDR2 SAAADI. There are 15 residues in the CDR3. The CDR3 here is CASSLLAGGRETQYF. The CDR3 bases are TGCGCCAGCAGTCTCCTAGCGGGGGGGCGAGAGACCCAGTACTTC.

V and J are TRBV5-1 and TRBJ2-1; D is unresolved. There are 13 residues in the CDR3. The germline V gene has CDR1 SGHRS and CDR2 YFSETQ. Trimming took off 4 bases at V and 10 bases at J, with 15 bases between the two ends. CDR3 protein: CASSPPRLGEQFF. The CDR3 nucleotides read TGCGCCAGCAGCCCCCCCAGGCTTGGAGAGCAGTTCTTC.

The rearrangement uses TRBV2 and TRBJ2-7; D not certain. The CDR3 sequence is 12 residues long. The germline gives CDR1 SNHLY, CDR2 FYNNEI. V was trimmed by 1 base and J by 12 bases, leaving 13 bases between them. The CDR3 DNA reads TGTGCCAGCAGTGAAGATCGGCAACGACGGTACTTC. Amino acids: CASSEDRQRRYF.

The chain carries TRBV5-1 and TRBJ1-1; no clear D. Germline assignment: CDR1 SGHRS and CDR2 YFSETQ. V lost 2 bases and J lost 3, with 8 bases in between. The length of the CDR3 is 13 residues. The CDR3 spells CASSFSLHTEAFF. CDR3 DNA sequence: TGCGCCAGCAGCTTCAGCCTCCACACTGAAGCTTTCTTT.

This chain connects TRBV11-2 to TRBJ2-3; the D gene is possibly TRBD2 (5 bases). V shed 2 bases and J shed 2 bases, with 11 bases lying between them. CDR3 length: 15 amino acids. Germline V gene data show CDR1 as SGHAT and CDR2 as FQNNGV. The CDR3 is CASSLRERSTDTQYF. CDR3 coding DNA: TGTGCCAGCAGCTTAAGAGAGCGGTCCACAGATACGCAGTATTTT. Using reference TRBV11-2 and TRBJ2-3 for the parts outside the CDR3, the full variable domain is EAGVAQSPRYKIIEKRQSVAFWCNPISGHATLYWYQQILGQGPKLLIQFQNNGVVDDSQLPKDRFSAERLKGVDSTLKIQPAKLEDSAVYLCASSLRERSTDTQYFGPGTRLTVL.

This clone was detected only a few times. The V and J genes are TRBV6-1 and TRBJ2-3, with a tentative D call TRBD1 (5 bases). Germline V gene data show CDR1 as MNHNS and CDR2 as SASEGT. Trimming cost V 8 bases and J 1 base, with 16 bases left between them. CDR3 size: 15 residues. CDR3: CASAKGLVGTDTQYF. CDR3 sequence (DNA): TGTGCCAGCGCTAAGGGGCTAGTGGGCACAGATACGCAGTATTTT.

The genes are TRBV28 and TRBJ1-6; D not certain. Trimming took 4 bases from V and 8 from J, leaving 6 bases between them. Germline V lookup: CDR1 MDHEN, CDR2 SYDVKM. The CDR3 length is 12 residues. The CDR3 is CASSSSDSPLHF. In DNA form, the CDR3 reads TGTGCCAGCAGTTCCAGTGATTCACCCCTCCACTTT.

This clone came up a few times. The chain recombines TRBV5-4 with TRBJ2-2; D possibly corresponds to TRBD1 (5 bases). Germline V gene sequence: CDR1 SGHNT, CDR2 YYREEE (reference sequence). V lost 0 bases to trimming and J lost 4 bases, with 10 bases between them. The length of the CDR3 is 15 residues. CDR3 loop: CASSLEVQGTGELFF. The CDR3 nucleotides are TGTGCCAGCAGCTTGGAGGTTCAGGGCACCGGGGAGCTGTTTTTT.

The V gene is TRBV6-5, the J gene TRBJ2-4; tentatively, D is TRBD1 or TRBD2 (6 bases each). V gave up 2 bases and J gave up 8 bases, with 13 bases separating them. The CDR3 totals 14 residues. Germline CDR1 reads MNHEY; CDR2 reads SVGAGI. Here the CDR3 reads CASSYTGGEHIQYF. In DNA form, the CDR3 reads TGTGCCAGCAGTTACACCGGGGGCGAACACATTCAGTACTTC.

The chain couples TRBV5-1 to TRBJ1-2, with a tentative D call TRBD1 (6 bases). The CDR3 extends over 14 amino acids. V lost 2 bases, J lost 6 bases, and 14 bases lay in between. Germline values: CDR1 SGHRS, CDR2 YFSETQ. The CDR3 protein is CASSFGPRGHGYTF. The CDR3 nucleotides read TGCGCCAGCAGCTTTGGGCCACGGGGGCATGGCTACACCTTC.

This clone was observed a few times. The J gene is TRBJ1-3, the V gene TRBV2, with 9 nucleotides matching TRBD1. CDR3 size: 14 residues. Germline CDR1 is SNHLY and CDR2 is FYNNEI. The ends lost 4 bases at V and 4 bases at J; junction bases unmatched: 2. As DNA, the CDR3 is TGTGCCAGCAGTGGGGACAGGGACGGAAACACCATATATTTT. It encodes CASSGDRDGNTIYF.

This clone was seen a handful of times. The rearrangement links TRBV7-6 to TRBJ1-5; maybe TRBD1 (5 bases). This CDR3 comprises 13 residues. V lost 5 bases to trimming and J lost 4 bases, with 9 bases between them. Germline V gene data show CDR1 as SGHVS and CDR2 as FNYEAQ. The CDR3 loop is CASSTGGNQPQHF. CDR3 nucleotides: TGTGCCAGCAGCACTGGGGGTAATCAGCCCCAGCATTTT. The variable domain in full, with the rest retrieved from reference TRBV7-6 and TRBJ1-5, is GAGVSQSPRYKVTKRGQDVALRCDPISGHVSLYWYRQALGQGPEFLTYFNYEAQQDKSGLPNDRFSAERPEGSISTLTIQRTEQRDSAMYRCASSTGGNQPQHFGDGTRLSIL.

The chain uses TRBV10-1 and TRBJ1-5, with a possible D match to TRBD1 (6 bases). This CDR3 spans 12 amino acids. Germline V gene data show CDR1 as WNHNN and CDR2 as SYGVQD (reference sequence). V lost 2 bases and J 10 bases, leaving 9 bases between the germline ends. The CDR3 spells CASSEPGQPQHF. In DNA, the CDR3 is TGCGCCAGCAGTGAGCCGGGACAACCCCAGCATTTT.

This clone was counted a few times. This chain joins TRBV10-1 and TRBJ2-1, with unresolved D. CDR3 length: 14 amino acids. Looked up from germline, CDR1 is WNHNN and CDR2 is SYGVQD (reference sequence). V dropped 5 bases and J dropped 6 bases, with 14 bases sitting between them. CDR3 loop: CASSRPGLPNEQFF. The DNA for the CDR3 is TGCGCCAGCAGTAGGCCCGGCCTTCCCAATGAGCAGTTCTTC.

This chain uses TRBV19 with TRBJ2-5, with D perhaps TRBD2 (5 bases). Trimming left V 5 bases short and J 2 bases short, with 12 bases between. This CDR3 is built from 14 residues. Germline V lookup: CDR1 LNHDA, CDR2 SQIVND (reference sequence). CDR3 bases: TGTGCCAGTAGTCGCCGGGGTTTTCAAGAGACCCAGTACTTC. Its translation: CASSRRGFQETQYF. The whole variable domain, filled in from reference TRBV19 and TRBJ2-5, reads DGGITQSPKYLFRKEGQNVTLSCEQNLNHDAMYWYRQDPGQGLRLIYYSQIVNDFQKGDIAEGYSVSREKKESFPLTVTSAQKNPTAFYLCASSRRGFQETQYFGPGTRLLVL.

This chain connects TRBV4-2 to TRBJ2-3; TRBD2 matches 8 bases. V trimming: 4 bases; J trimming: 3 bases; junction bases outside the gene matches: 18. There are 19 residues in the CDR3. In germline, CDR1 is LGHNA, CDR2 YNFKEQ. The CDR3 here is CASSPPNPVGTRGTDTQYF. The CDR3 DNA reads TGTGCCAGCAGCCCCCCTAACCCGGTTGGGACTAGGGGAACAGATACGCAGTATTTT.

The chain has TRBV30 and TRBJ1-5, with no clear D. There are 14 residues in the CDR3. V dropped 1 base and J dropped 3 bases, with 10 bases sitting between them. Germline lookup yields CDR1 GTSNPN and CDR2 SVGIG (reference sequence). CDR3 residues: CAWSAGYPNQPQHF. CDR3 sequence (DNA): TGTGCCTGGAGTGCGGGGTATCCCAATCAGCCCCAGCATTTT.